This T cell receptor beta chain was captured by sequencing in a study of blood T cell repertoires in COVID-19. The germline V gene encodes CDR1 SGHAT and CDR2 FQNNGV. The CDR3 contains 15 residues. Trimming cost V 6 bases and J 2 bases; bases outside gene matches: 10. Participant-reported clinical history was the basis for cohort assignment. The data were produced by immunoSEQ multiplex PCR, yet TCRdb's version contains in-frame clones alone and is incomplete. The sample consists of 200,000 to 250,000 clones, roughly 87% of them appearing once. Sequencing was performed on PBMCs or T cells enriched from blood (not recorded which). The rearrangement joins TRBV11-2 to TRBJ2-7; 7 bases fit TRBD2. The source is a woman younger than 45 with acute COVID-19. CDR3 protein: CASRGGAGIAYEQYF. In DNA form, the CDR3 reads TGTGCCAGCAGGGGAGGGGCGGGGATCGCCTACGAGCAGTACTTC.